One and the same sample provided the 27 T cell receptor beta chains below, sequenced in a study of graft-versus-host responses after intestinal transplantation. These TCRs are of unknown antigen specificity. Data came from immunoSEQ multiplex PCR; TCRdb stores just in-frame clones and leaves some out. The sample records about 71,000 clones, about 92% being singletons. This specimen was unstimulated CD8+ T cells sorted from spleen or lymph node cells, taken before intestinal transplant. The receptor set was obtained from a human donor who received an intestinal transplant.

The J gene is TRBJ2-7, the V gene TRBV5-1; 9 bases are shared with TRBD1. Germline V gene sequence: CDR1 SGHRS, CDR2 YFSETQ. Unmatched junction bases numbered 11, after V lost 3 bases and J lost 4 bases. The CDR3 extends over 16 amino acids. CDR3 coding DNA: TGCGCCAGCAGCTCGCAGGCGGGACAGGGATGGTACGAGCAGTACTTC. Residues: CASSSQAGQGWYEQYF.

The CDR3 reads CASSQGAYQPQHF. DNA of the CDR3: TGTGCCAGCAGCCAGGGAGCGTATCAGCCCCAGCATTTT. V is TRBV14 and J is TRBJ1-5; D gene unclear. The V gene's germline CDR1 is SGHDN and CDR2 FVKESK. V was trimmed by 3 bases and J by 5 bases, leaving 8 bases between them. The CDR3 length is 13 residues.

This clone is a singleton in its sample. The V and J genes are TRBV9 and TRBJ1-6; the D gene is possibly TRBD1 (6 bases). Per the germline V gene, CDR1 is SGDLS and CDR2 is YYNGEE. Trimming pared 0 bases from V and 7 bases from J, leaving 8 bases between. This CDR3 is 14 amino acids long. The CDR3, as DNA: TGTGCCAGCAGCGTAGGGGACAACAATTCACCCCTCCACTTT. It specifies CASSVGDNNSPLHF.

This clone has only one observation. CDR3 protein: CASSVSYSSNTEAFF. The CDR3 DNA reads TGTGCCAGCAGCGTATCCTACAGCTCGAACACTGAAGCTTTCTTT. The genes are TRBV9 and TRBJ1-1; no reliable D call. Trimming removed 1 base from V and 1 base from J, with 11 bases in between. The CDR3 covers 15 residues. CDR1 is SGDLS, CDR2 YYNGEE, per germline.

V gene TRBV4-1 combines with J gene TRBJ1-4; D may be TRBD1 (6 bases). V was clipped by 1 base and J by 6 bases, with 12 bases between them. CDR1 is MGHRA, CDR2 YSYEKL, per germline. This CDR3 has 15 residues. The CDR3 sequence: CASSQGGGLDEKLFF. In DNA form, the CDR3 reads TGCGCCAGCAGCCAAGGGGGGGGCTTGGATGAAAAACTGTTTTTT.

The gene calls are TRBV6-1 and TRBJ2-3; 8 bases are shared with TRBD1. Germline-derived CDR1 and CDR2 are MNHNS and SASEGT. J lost 2 bases, V lost 7 bases, and 2 bases had no gene match. CDR3 length equals 13 residues. Written as DNA, the CDR3 is TGTGCCAGCACAGGGGGCACCACAGATACGCAGTATTTT. This codes for CASTGGTTDTQYF.

This clone was seen a few times. This rearrangement joins TRBV5-1 to TRBJ2-7; D is unresolved. CDR1 is SGHRS, CDR2 YFSETQ, per germline. This CDR3 is 12 amino acids long. V shed 0 bases and J shed 5 bases, with 6 bases lying between them. In DNA, the CDR3 is TGCGCCAGCAGCTTGGCAGATGACGAGCAGTACTTC. Its translation is CASSLADDEQYF.

This clone has just a few counts. V usage is TRBV5-6 and J usage is TRBJ1-2; TRBD1 is a possible D gene (6 bases). Germline loops: CDR1 SGHDT, CDR2 YYEEEE. This CDR3 contains 12 residues. The germline V and J ends were trimmed by 1 base and 6 bases, with 7 bases remaining between them. The CDR3 protein is CASSLNRDGYTF. In nucleotides, the CDR3 is TGTGCCAGCAGCTTGAACAGGGATGGCTACACCTTC.

This clone was seen more than once but under ten times. The V gene is TRBV15, the J gene TRBJ1-6; 10 bases line up with TRBD1. From germline, CDR1 is LNHNV and CDR2 YYDKDF (reference sequence). Trimming removed 5 bases from V and 10 bases from J; junction bases left unmatched: 11. The CDR3 covers 16 residues. CDR3 residues: CATSASGDRGRSPLHF. In DNA, the CDR3 is TGTGCCACCAGCGCATCCGGGGACAGGGGAAGATCACCCCTCCACTTT.

This chain links TRBV14 with TRBJ2-5; TRBD2 is a possible D gene (6 bases). The CDR3 loop spans 16 amino acids. The V end lost 1 base, the J end lost 5 bases, and 17 bases lay between the germline ends. Per germline, CDR1 SGHDN and CDR2 FVKESK. The CDR3 coding sequence is TGTGCCAGCAGCCAAGCGAGGGACTCCCTGTTGGAGACCCAGTACTTC. Protein product: CASSQARDSLLETQYF.

The gene calls are TRBV11-2 and TRBJ2-7, with a tentative D call TRBD2 (6 bases). V was trimmed by 3 bases and J by 3 bases, leaving 12 bases between them. The CDR3 has 14 residues. Looked up from germline, CDR1 is SGHAT and CDR2 is FQNNGV. The CDR3 sequence is CASSLEGPFYEQYF. The CDR3 DNA is TGTGCCAGCAGCTTGGAGGGGCCGTTCTACGAGCAGTACTTC.

The DNA for the CDR3 is TGTGCCAGCAAGGGGCCATACGAGCAGTACTTC. Translation: CASKGPYEQYF. V is TRBV2 and J is TRBJ2-7, with D possibly being TRBD1 (5 bases). Trimming cost V 7 bases and J 4 bases, with 8 bases left between them. CDR1 SNHLY and CDR2 FYNNEI come from the germline V gene. This CDR3 has 11 amino acids.

This chain uses TRBV18 with TRBJ2-2; D is uncertain. Germline CDR1 reads KGHSH; CDR2 reads LQKENI. The CDR3 has 17 amino acids. Trimming shortened V by 3 bases and J by 0 bases, and 14 bases separated the two germline ends. CDR3 nucleotide sequence: TGTGCCAGCTCACCGGAGCGTGGAGAAGCGAACACCGGGGAGCTGTTTTTT. Its translation is CASSPERGEANTGELFF.

This chain connects TRBV28 to TRBJ2-5; 7 bases agree with TRBD2. V lost 7 bases to trimming and J lost 5 bases; unmatched junction nucleotides: 13. The CDR3 is 15 amino acids. Germline CDR1 is MDHEN and CDR2 is SYDVKM. CDR3 region: CASMVGTTRQETQYF. The CDR3 coding sequence is TGTGCCAGCATGGTTGGGACTACTCGCCAGGAGACCCAGTACTTC.

J is TRBJ2-7 and V is TRBV9; TRBD1 agrees at 9 bases. CDR1 SGDLS and CDR2 YYNGEE come from the germline V gene. The CDR3 runs to 14 residues. After removal of 4 bases from V and 4 bases from J, the junction contained 6 bases not matched to a gene. The CDR3 DNA follows: TGTGCCAGCAGCCCCGGGACAGGGATATACGAGCAGTACTTC. Protein sequence: CASSPGTGIYEQYF.

The chain combines TRBV29-1 with TRBJ2-7; 8 nucleotides align to TRBD1. This CDR3 has 18 residues. V shed 6 bases and J 4 bases; nucleotides not matched to a gene: 23. Germline CDR1 is SQVTM and CDR2 is ANQGSEA. This chain's CDR3 is CSVKQGVAGPFHLYEQYF. Written as DNA, the CDR3 is TGCAGCGTCAAACAGGGGGTGGCCGGACCATTCCACTTGTACGAGCAGTACTTC.

The gene calls are TRBV7-6 and TRBJ2-1; tentatively, D is TRBD1 (6 bases). The CDR3 contains 14 residues. Trimming pared 4 bases from V and 9 bases from J, leaving 16 bases between. CDR1 SGHVS and CDR2 FNYEAQ come from the germline V gene. The CDR3 sequence is CASSSAQTGSEQFF. For the CDR3, the DNA is TGTGCCAGCAGCTCCGCCCAGACAGGATCTGAGCAGTTCTTC.

The V and J genes are TRBV19 and TRBJ1-5; 10 nucleotides match TRBD1. Germline values: CDR1 LNHDA, CDR2 SQIVND (reference sequence). The CDR3 spans 17 residues. Trimming removed 7 bases from V and 5 bases from J; junction bases left unmatched: 14. The CDR3 loop reads CASTLDRGTGAHQPQHF. In DNA form, the CDR3 reads TGTGCCAGTACCCTGGACAGGGGGACGGGAGCACATCAGCCCCAGCATTTT.

The chain has TRBV1 and TRBJ2-5; no check of the table's D call, TRBD2, against the DNA was made. TRBV1 is marked as a pseudogene. CDR3 length: 13 amino acids. The CDR3 protein is CTSRVAAKETQYF. As DNA, the CDR3 is TGCACCAGCCGGGTAGCCGCCAAAGAGACCCAGTACTTC.

The chain couples TRBV7-3 to TRBJ2-5, with D possibly being TRBD2 (6 bases). CDR3 length equals 15 residues. Trimming stripped 5 bases from V and 5 bases from J, with 18 bases between. Germline V CDR1 and CDR2: SGHTA, FQGTGA. The CDR3 here is CASSPAARGWETQYF. CDR3 DNA sequence: TGTGCCAGCAGCCCGGCCGCACGGGGGTGGGAGACCCAGTACTTC.

The chain links TRBV27 to TRBJ2-2; weak D call: TRBD2 (5 bases). The germline V and J ends were trimmed by 6 bases and 1 base, with 9 bases remaining between them. CDR3 size: 14 residues. Germline CDR1 reads MNHEY; CDR2 reads SMNVEV (reference sequence). CDR3 protein: CASRFGGNTGELFF. As DNA, the CDR3 is TGTGCCAGCAGGTTTGGAGGGAACACCGGGGAGCTGTTTTTT.

The chain has TRBV5-1 and TRBJ2-1, with D hard to call. The CDR3 loop spans 13 amino acids. With 0 bases removed from V and 4 bases from J, the gap between germline ends came to 5 bases. Germline assignment: CDR1 SGHRS and CDR2 YFSETQ. The CDR3 loop reads CASSLDIYNEQFF. The DNA of the CDR3 is TGCGCCAGCAGCTTGGACATATACAATGAGCAGTTCTTC.

V usage is TRBV4-2 and J usage is TRBJ2-2; unclear D gene. Germline V gene sequence: CDR1 LGHNA, CDR2 YNFKEQ. V was trimmed by 4 bases and J by 4 bases, leaving 13 bases between them. This CDR3 comprises 15 residues. This chain's CDR3 is CASSPRPRGTGELFF. CDR3 bases: TGTGCCAGCAGCCCCAGGCCTCGTGGCACCGGGGAGCTGTTTTTT.

The J gene is TRBJ1-4, the V gene TRBV21-1; no DNA check was done on the table's D call, TRBD1. TRBV21-1 corresponds to a pseudogene. The length of the CDR3 is 20 residues. CDR3 in amino acids: CASSKVPGPTVGASNEKLFF. CDR3 coding DNA: TGTGCCAGCAGCAAAGTCCCAGGACCTACCGTAGGGGCCTCTAATGAAAAACTGTTTTTT.

This chain links TRBV5-6 with TRBJ2-3; the D is unclear. Trimming pared 1 base from V and 3 bases from J, leaving 6 bases between. Germline values: CDR1 SGHDT, CDR2 YYEEEE. The CDR3 has 13 amino acids. Written as DNA, the CDR3 is TGTGCCAGCAGCTTGTTGTTAACAGATACGCAGTATTTT. This sequence encodes CASSLLLTDTQYF.

This clone was seen just once. This chain uses TRBV19 with TRBJ2-1; 11 positions agree with TRBD1. Losses at the gene ends were 4 bases for V and 6 bases for J; bases not matched to a gene: 2. This CDR3 is built from 14 residues. Germline assignment: CDR1 LNHDA and CDR2 SQIVND (reference sequence). The CDR3, as DNA: TGTGCCAGTAGTACCGGGACAGGGGGCAATGAGCAGTTCTTC. Its protein product is CASSTGTGGNEQFF.

V and J are TRBV6-5 and TRBJ2-1, with D maybe TRBD2 (7 bases). The CDR3 extends over 16 amino acids. Trimming shortened V by 0 bases and J by 5 bases, and 14 bases separated the two germline ends. Germline lookup yields CDR1 MNHEY and CDR2 SVGAGI. Here the CDR3 reads CASSYSWGGRNNEQFF. The CDR3 nucleotides read TGTGCCAGCAGTTACTCATGGGGGGGGCGTAACAATGAGCAGTTCTTC.